This T cell receptor (beta chain) was found in a study of T-cell reconstitution after alpha-beta-depleted transplantation in children. Study-wide results and limits: As was reported, about two months after transplant, alpha-beta T cells came from several hundred expanded graft clones. Surviving recipient T cells and thymic progenitors produced the high day-60 TCRbeta diversity seen in some patients. From newly produced T cells came most of the T-cell counts and diversity one year after transplant.

This clonotype was recorded at least ten times. What it binds is unknown. Unique molecular identifiers were used in preparing the TCRbeta library. TCRdb analysed the PCR reads with MiXCR anew, one entry per CDR3 protein. The sample holds fewer than 750,000 distinct CDR3 sequences, 23% seen once. Germline CDR1 is MNHNY and CDR2 is SVGAGI (reference sequence). This CDR3 has 16 amino acids. The V end lost 6 bases, the J end lost 5 bases, and 22 bases lay between the germline ends. The genes are TRBV6-6 and TRBJ1-2; a weak D match, TRBD1 (6 bases). The clonotype comes from a boy in the first two years of life who had a stem cell transplant for acute myeloid leukemia, so the T cells may come from the graft donor. Material: PBMCs, mostly from graft donor cells, obtained 360 days after TCRalphabeta/CD19-depleted stem cell transplant. The CDR3 loop reads CASSSPGQSGAYGYTF. The CDR3 DNA is TGTGCCAGCAGCTCCCCTGGACAGAGTGGTGCATATGGCTACACCTTC.